A selection of T cell receptor beta chains follows, all from one sample in a study of CD8 T cells in Susac syndrome. TCRdb analysed the immunoSEQ multiplex PCR reads with MiXCR anew, one entry per CDR3 protein. This table has 95,000 to 150,000 distinct CDR3 sequences, nearly 96% appearing once. Source material: CD4+ T cells from PBMCs. These receptors all come from a human donor with Susac syndrome. Each CDR3 is given with its conserved first and last residue. Fields, in order: clone size, V gene, J gene, D gene, CDR3 DNA, CDR3 protein. A D gene is named only where the DNA matches it firmly. Size tells how often a clone was seen (once, few, many) or the class of an expanded clone, and some rows leave it out.

NA,TRBV28,TRBJ1-5,NA,TGTGCCAGCAGTTTACCCCACAATCAGCCCCAGCATTTT,CASSLPHNQPQHF
once,TRBV29-1,TRBJ2-7,TRBD1,TGCAGCGTGGTAGGACAGGGAAGCGAGCAGTACTTC,CSVVGQGSEQYF
NA,TRBV30,TRBJ2-5,NA,TGTGCCTGGAGTTGGCAGCACCAGGAGACCCAGTACTTC,CAWSWQHQETQYF
NA,TRBV7-2,TRBJ2-5,NA,TGTGCCAGCAGCTTAGTTCGGCTCGAGACCCAGTACTTC,CASSLVRLETQYF
NA,TRBV7-3,TRBJ1-1,TRBD1,TGTGCCAGCAGCTTAAGCTTGGACAGGGGTGAAGCTTTCTTT,CASSLSLDRGEAFF
NA,TRBV20-1,TRBJ2-2,NA,TGCAGTGCTAGAGATTCGCGAAGTTACAGACCCGGGGAGCTGTTTTTT,CSARDSRSYRPGELFF
NA,TRBV6-1,TRBJ1-1,NA,TGTGCCAGCAGTGAGCGCAGGGTTTACACTGAAGCTTTCTTT,CASSERRVYTEAFF
NA,TRBV4-2,TRBJ2-5,NA,TGTGCCAGCAGCCAAGATAGGGGGGGGCGAGAGACCCAGTACTTC,CASSQDRGGRETQYF
NA,TRBV5-1,TRBJ2-7,NA,TGCGCCAGCAGCGGTGTGAGTGGAAACTACGAGCAGTACTTC,CASSGVSGNYEQYF
NA,TRBV29-1,TRBJ2-5,NA,TGCAGCGTTACACGCGCGGGGGAGACCCAGTACTTC,CSVTRAGETQYF
few,TRBV12-3/TRBV12-4,TRBJ2-7,NA,TGTGCCAGCAGTTTTAAGGGCTACGAGCAGTACTTC,CASSFKGYEQYF
NA,TRBV5-6,TRBJ2-5,TRBD2,TGTGCCAGCAGCATGACTAGCGTGGAGACCCAGTACTTC,CASSMTSVETQYF
NA,TRBV6-5,TRBJ1-2,NA,TGTGCCAGCACTGGGGCAGGGATGTATGGCTACACCTTC,CASTGAGMYGYTF
NA,TRBV4-1,TRBJ2-5,NA,TGCGCCAGCAGCCAAGCATTTACTCGAGAGACCCAGTACTTC,CASSQAFTRETQYF
NA,TRBV9,TRBJ1-1,TRBD1,TGTGCCAGCAGCGGGGCAGGGGGACTGAACACTGAAGCTTTCTTT,CASSGAGGLNTEAFF
NA,TRBV19,TRBJ2-2,TRBD1,TGTGCCAGTACCCTTCCCGGGCAGGGGGCAACCGGGGAGCTGTTTTTT,CASTLPGQGATGELFF
NA,TRBV18,TRBJ1-1,NA,TGTGCCAGCTCACCACCCACAGAGAACACTGAAGCTTTCTTT,CASSPPTENTEAFF
NA,TRBV30,TRBJ2-7,NA,TGTGCCTGGATGCCTAACGGAGCCTACGAGCAGTACTTC,CAWMPNGAYEQYF
NA,TRBV20-1,TRBJ2-7,TRBD2,TGCAGTGCTAGAGCCGGGGGGGGTATAACCTACGAGCAGTACTTC,CSARAGGGITYEQYF
NA,TRBV24-1,TRBJ2-3,NA,TGTGCCACCAGTGCTTCGACTGTTACGGATACGCAGTATTTT,CATSASTVTDTQYF
NA,TRBV19,TRBJ2-1,TRBD2,TGTGCCAGTACTGAGCGGGAAACTCGCAATGAGCAGTTCTTC,CASTERETRNEQFF
NA,TRBV19,TRBJ2-7,TRBD1,TGTGCCAGTAGTTCAGGGGGCGCGTCCTACGAGCAGTACTTC,CASSSGGASYEQYF
NA,TRBV6-2/TRBV6-3,TRBJ2-1,TRBD1,TGTGCCAGCAGTTACCCCAGGGGGCAAGGCTACAATGAGCAGTTCTTC,CASSYPRGQGYNEQFF
NA,TRBV2,TRBJ2-6,NA,TGTGCCAGCAGTAACAGGGCCCGGGCTGGGGCCAACGTCCTGACTTTC,CASSNRARAGANVLTF
NA,TRBV20-1,TRBJ1-4,TRBD1,TGCAGTGCTAGAGGGACAGGGGGTGAAAAACTGTTTTTT,CSARGTGGEKLFF
NA,TRBV4-1,TRBJ2-1,NA,TGCGCCAGCAGCCAAGGACTTACCTACAATGAGCAGTTCTTC,CASSQGLTYNEQFF
NA,TRBV11-2,TRBJ2-1,TRBD2,TGTGCCAGCAGCGTAAGCGGACTAGCGCTATACAATGAGCAGTTCTTC,CASSVSGLALYNEQFF
NA,TRBV5-4,TRBJ1-1,NA,TGTGCCAGCAGCTCTCGAGCGGGTATAAGCACTGAAGCTTTCTTT,CASSSRAGISTEAFF
NA,TRBV18,TRBJ2-5,NA,TGTGCCAGCTCACCCGCTGGGAACTGGCAAGAGACCCAGTACTTC,CASSPAGNWQETQYF
NA,TRBV28,TRBJ1-3,NA,TGTGCCAGCAGTCCGACCAGGGATCGGTCTGGAAACACCATATATTTT,CASSPTRDRSGNTIYF
NA,TRBV6-2/TRBV6-3,TRBJ2-7,NA,TGTGCCAGCCGTGGACAAATTACCTACGAGCAGTACTTC,CASRGQITYEQYF
NA,TRBV5-1,TRBJ2-5,TRBD2,TGCGCCAGCAGCCCACTAGCGGGAGCAACAGAGACCCAGTACTTC,CASSPLAGATETQYF
NA,TRBV20-1,TRBJ2-7,NA,TGCAGTGCTAAAAGCTCGGGACCCGGTTCCTACGAGCAGTACTTC,CSAKSSGPGSYEQYF
NA,TRBV20-1,TRBJ2-1,NA,TGCAGTGCTAGTGACTATGGGACGTTCACCTACAATGAGCAGTTCTTC,CSASDYGTFTYNEQFF
NA,TRBV5-6,TRBJ2-1,NA,TGTGCCAGCAGCTTGATGGGGCCGATCAATGAGCAGTTCTTC,CASSLMGPINEQFF
NA,TRBV19,TRBJ2-1,TRBD2,TGTGCCAGTAGTATTCGACTAGCGCTTTACAATGAGCAGTTCTTC,CASSIRLALYNEQFF
NA,TRBV30,TRBJ1-5,NA,TGTGCCTGGAGTGTAGGGTCGAGCGGCCCAAATCAGCCCCAGCATTTT,CAWSVGSSGPNQPQHF
NA,TRBV24-1,TRBJ2-1,TRBD2,TGTGCCACCACCGCGGGGGGGTCCTACAATGAGCAGTTCTTC,CATTAGGSYNEQFF
NA,TRBV5-1,TRBJ2-7,NA,TGCGCCAGCAGCTTCGACACAACCTACGAGCAGTACTTC,CASSFDTTYEQYF
NA,TRBV28,TRBJ1-1,NA,TGTGCCAGCTTGGGGGGGAACACTGAAGCTTTCTTT,CASLGGNTEAFF
NA,TRBV29-1,TRBJ2-3,NA,TGCAGCATCCCGCTGCGGTCCTCATTGACAGATACGCAGTATTTT,CSIPLRSSLTDTQYF
NA,TRBV30,TRBJ2-1,TRBD2,TGTGCCTGGGGAGGGGCTAGCGGGATCAATGAGCAGTTCTTC,CAWGGASGINEQFF
NA,TRBV19,TRBJ2-3,NA,TGTGCCAGTAGCTCCGGGAGAGATACGCAGTATTTT,CASSSGRDTQYF
NA,TRBV30,TRBJ1-2,NA,TGTGCCTGTCTTACCTCGGTTATCGGGCCTGGCTACACCTTC,CACLTSVIGPGYTF
NA,TRBV14,TRBJ2-3,NA,TGTGCCTCCGGCCGGGTCGGGATGGCAGATACGCAGTATTTT,CASGRVGMADTQYF
NA,TRBV30,TRBJ2-5,NA,TGTGCCTGGAGTGGTCAGAACTTAGAGACCCAGTACTTC,CAWSGQNLETQYF
NA,TRBV29-1,TRBJ2-1,NA,TGCAGCGTTTACAGTCCGGGCAATGAGCAGTTCTTC,CSVYSPGNEQFF
NA,TRBV5-1,TRBJ1-2,NA,TGCGCCAGCAGCTTTGATTCCGGACAGATTGGCTACACCTTC,CASSFDSGQIGYTF
NA,TRBV20-1,TRBJ1-1,NA,TGCAGTGCTAGCAGGGATCAGGTGAACACTGAAGCTTTCTTT,CSASRDQVNTEAFF
NA,TRBV12-3/TRBV12-4,TRBJ2-7,NA,TGTGCCAGCAGTTCTGACAGGATGTCCTCCGAGCAGTACTTC,CASSSDRMSSEQYF